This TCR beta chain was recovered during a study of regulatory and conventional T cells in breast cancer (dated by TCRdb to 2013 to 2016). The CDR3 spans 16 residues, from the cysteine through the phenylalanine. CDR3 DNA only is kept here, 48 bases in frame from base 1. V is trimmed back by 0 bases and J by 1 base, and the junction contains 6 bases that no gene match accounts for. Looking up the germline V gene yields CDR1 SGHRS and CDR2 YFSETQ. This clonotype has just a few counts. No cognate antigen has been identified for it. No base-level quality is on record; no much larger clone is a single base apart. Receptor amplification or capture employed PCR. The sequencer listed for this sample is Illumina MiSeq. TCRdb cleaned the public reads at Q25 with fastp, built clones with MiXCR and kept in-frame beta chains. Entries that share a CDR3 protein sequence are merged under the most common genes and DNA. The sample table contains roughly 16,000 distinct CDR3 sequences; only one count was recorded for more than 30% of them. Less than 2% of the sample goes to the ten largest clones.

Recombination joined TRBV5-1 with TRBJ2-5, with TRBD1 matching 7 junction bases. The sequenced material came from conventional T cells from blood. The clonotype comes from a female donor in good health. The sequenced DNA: TGCGCCAGCAGCTTGGGGGGACAGCTATTCCAAGAGACCCAGTACTTC. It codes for CASSLGGQLFQETQYF.